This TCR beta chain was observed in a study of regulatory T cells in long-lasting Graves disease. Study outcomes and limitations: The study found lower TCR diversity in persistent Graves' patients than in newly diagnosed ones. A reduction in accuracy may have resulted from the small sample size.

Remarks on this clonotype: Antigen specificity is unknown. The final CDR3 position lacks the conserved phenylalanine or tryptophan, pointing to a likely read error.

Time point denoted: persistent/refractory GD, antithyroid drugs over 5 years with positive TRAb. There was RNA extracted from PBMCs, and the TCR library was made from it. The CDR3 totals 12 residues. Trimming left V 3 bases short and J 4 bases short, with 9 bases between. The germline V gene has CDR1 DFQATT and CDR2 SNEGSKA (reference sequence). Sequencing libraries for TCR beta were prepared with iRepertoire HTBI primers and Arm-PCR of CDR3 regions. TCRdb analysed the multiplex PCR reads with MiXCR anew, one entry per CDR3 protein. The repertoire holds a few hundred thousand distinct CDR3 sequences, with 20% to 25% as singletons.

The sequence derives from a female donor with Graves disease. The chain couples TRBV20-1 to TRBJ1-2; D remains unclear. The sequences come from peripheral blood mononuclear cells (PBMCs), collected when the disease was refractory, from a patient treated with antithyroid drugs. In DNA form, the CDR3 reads TGCAGTGCTAGCTTAGACACCTATGGCTACACCCTC. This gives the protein CSASLDTYGYTL.